This T cell receptor (beta chain) was profiled in a study of technical replicates of blood from a handful of donors. Unmatched junction bases numbered 7, after V lost 1 base and J lost 2 bases. CDR3 size: 16 residues. Germline V lookup: CDR1 SEHNR, CDR2 FQNEAQ (reference sequence). TCRdb's table, derived via immunoSEQ multiplex PCR, lists solely in-frame clones and lacks some. The data show about 74,000 clones, with approximately 95% seen just once and approximately 0.26% held by the top ten. This chain links TRBV7-9 with TRBJ1-2, with 7 bases lining up with TRBD1. This receptor was identified in a human donor in good health. The sequencing sample was made of T cells isolated from PBMCs. The CDR3 protein is CASSLGGGQANYGYTF. The CDR3 coding sequence is TGTGCCAGCAGCTTAGGAGGCGGACAGGCGAACTATGGCTACACCTTC.